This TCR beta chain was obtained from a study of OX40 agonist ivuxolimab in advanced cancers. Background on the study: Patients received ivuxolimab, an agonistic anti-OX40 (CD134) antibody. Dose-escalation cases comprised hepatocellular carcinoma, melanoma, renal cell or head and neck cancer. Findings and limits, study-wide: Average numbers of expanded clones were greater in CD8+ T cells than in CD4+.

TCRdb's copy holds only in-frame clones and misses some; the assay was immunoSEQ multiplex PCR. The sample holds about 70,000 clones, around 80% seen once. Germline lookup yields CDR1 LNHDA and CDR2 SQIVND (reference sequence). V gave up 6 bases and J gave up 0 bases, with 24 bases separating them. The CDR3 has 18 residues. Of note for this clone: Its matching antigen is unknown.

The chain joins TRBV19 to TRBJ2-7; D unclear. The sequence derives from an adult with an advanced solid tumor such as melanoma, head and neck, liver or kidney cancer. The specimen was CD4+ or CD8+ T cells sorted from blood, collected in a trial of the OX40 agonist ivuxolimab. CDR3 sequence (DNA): TGTGCCAGTAGCATCACCTCCTCGTGGGGATCTCTCTCCTACGAGCAGTACTTC. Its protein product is CASSITSSWGSLSYEQYF.